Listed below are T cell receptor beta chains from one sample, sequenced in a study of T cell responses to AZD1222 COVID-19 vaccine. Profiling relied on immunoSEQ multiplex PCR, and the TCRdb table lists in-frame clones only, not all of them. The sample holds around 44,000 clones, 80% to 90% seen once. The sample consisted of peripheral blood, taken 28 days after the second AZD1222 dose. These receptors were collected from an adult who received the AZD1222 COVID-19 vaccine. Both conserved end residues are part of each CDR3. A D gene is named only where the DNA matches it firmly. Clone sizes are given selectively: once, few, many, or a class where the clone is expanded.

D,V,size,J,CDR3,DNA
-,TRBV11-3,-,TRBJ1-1,CASSLVSTEAFF,TGTGCCAGCAGCTTAGTCAGTACTGAAGCTTTCTTT
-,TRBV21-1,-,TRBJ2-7,CASSNQRYEQYF,TGTGCCAGCAGCAACCAACGGTACGAGCAGTACTTC
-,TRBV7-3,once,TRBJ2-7,CASSPTPDSYEQYF,TGTGCCAGCAGCCCCACCCCCGACTCCTACGAGCAGTACTTC
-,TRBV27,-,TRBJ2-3,CASSLYDVTDTQYF,TGTGCCAGCAGTCTCTATGACGTCACAGATACGCAGTATTTT
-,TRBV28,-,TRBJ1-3,CASSLQGGNTIYF,TGTGCCAGCAGTTTACAGGGGGGAAACACCATATATTTT
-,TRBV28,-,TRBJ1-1,CATSRDTEAFF,TGTGCCACCAGTAGGGACACTGAAGCTTTCTTT
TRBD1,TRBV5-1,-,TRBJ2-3,CASSSQGFRTDTQYF,TGCGCCAGCTCCTCACAGGGGTTCCGCACAGATACGCAGTATTTT
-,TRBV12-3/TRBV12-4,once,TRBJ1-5,CASSMDRGQPQHF,TGTGCCAGCAGTATGGACCGCGGTCAGCCCCAGCATTTT
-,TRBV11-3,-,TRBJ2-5,CASNEQGTQETQYF,TGTGCCAGCAACGAACAGGGAACTCAAGAGACCCAGTACTTC
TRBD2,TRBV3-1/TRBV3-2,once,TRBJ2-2,CASSGRGAARTGELFF,TGTGCCAGCAGCGGGCGGGGGGCTGCGAGGACCGGGGAGCTGTTTTTT
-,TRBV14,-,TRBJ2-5,CASSQDTLGETQYF,TGTGCCAGCAGCCAAGACACCCTCGGAGAGACCCAGTACTTC
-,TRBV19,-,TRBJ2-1,CASSMLRAQEQFF,TGTGCCAGTAGTATGTTGAGGGCCCAGGAGCAGTTCTTC
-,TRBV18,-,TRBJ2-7,CASSLGPPYEQYF,TGTGCCAGCTCACTCGGTCCACCCTACGAGCAGTACTTC
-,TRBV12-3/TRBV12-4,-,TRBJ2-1,CASSFRQIDEQFF,TGTGCCAGCAGTTTCAGACAGATCGATGAGCAGTTCTTC
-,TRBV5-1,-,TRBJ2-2,CASSLERGAVPGELFF,TGCGCCAGCAGCTTGGAACGGGGGGCAGTCCCCGGGGAGCTGTTTTTT
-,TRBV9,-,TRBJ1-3,CASSVSVFGRSGNTIYF,TGTGCCAGCAGCGTCTCTGTTTTTGGGCGGTCTGGAAACACCATATATTTT
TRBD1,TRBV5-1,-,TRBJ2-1,CASSLGQGFYNEQFF,TGCGCCAGCAGCTTGGGACAGGGATTCTACAATGAGCAGTTCTTC
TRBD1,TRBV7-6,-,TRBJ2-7,CASRAGTDYEQYF,TGTGCCAGCAGAGCTGGGACAGACTACGAGCAGTACTTC
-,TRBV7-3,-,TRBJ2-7,CASSLNPGSSYEQYF,TGTGCCAGCAGCTTAAATCCAGGGAGCTCCTACGAGCAGTACTTC
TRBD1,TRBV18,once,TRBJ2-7,CASSPDRGQSYEQYF,TGTGCCAGCTCACCAGACAGGGGGCAATCCTACGAGCAGTACTTC
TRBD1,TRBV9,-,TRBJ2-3,CASSVNGQGLDTQYF,TGTGCCAGCAGCGTAAACGGACAGGGGTTAGATACGCAGTATTTT
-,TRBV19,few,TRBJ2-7,CASSGSLASEQYF,TGTGCCAGTAGTGGCTCACTAGCTTCCGAGCAGTACTTC
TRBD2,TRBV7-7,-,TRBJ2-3,CASSSGLAGGGTDTQYF,TGTGCCAGCAGCTCGGGACTAGCGGGAGGGGGCACAGATACGCAGTATTTT
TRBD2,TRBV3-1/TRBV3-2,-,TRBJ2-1,CASSQDWASGSYNEQFF,TGTGCCAGCAGCCAAGATTGGGCTAGCGGGTCCTACAATGAGCAGTTCTTC
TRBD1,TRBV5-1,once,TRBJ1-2,CASSPPETGGVYGYTF,TGCGCCAGCAGCCCACCTGAGACAGGGGGCGTCTATGGCTACACCTTC
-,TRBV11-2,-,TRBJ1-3,CASSPWTGNGNTIYF,TGTGCCAGCAGCCCGTGGACTGGGAATGGAAACACCATATATTTT
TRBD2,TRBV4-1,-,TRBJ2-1,CASSQGFRLAGEYNEQFF,TGCGCCAGCAGCCAAGGGTTCCGACTAGCGGGAGAGTACAATGAGCAGTTCTTC
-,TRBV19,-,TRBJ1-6,CASSITAPNSPLHF,TGTGCCAGTAGTATTACAGCGCCTAATTCACCCCTCCACTTT
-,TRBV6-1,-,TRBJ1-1,CASSESRAFEAFF,TGTGCCAGCAGTGAATCTAGGGCGTTTGAAGCTTTCTTT